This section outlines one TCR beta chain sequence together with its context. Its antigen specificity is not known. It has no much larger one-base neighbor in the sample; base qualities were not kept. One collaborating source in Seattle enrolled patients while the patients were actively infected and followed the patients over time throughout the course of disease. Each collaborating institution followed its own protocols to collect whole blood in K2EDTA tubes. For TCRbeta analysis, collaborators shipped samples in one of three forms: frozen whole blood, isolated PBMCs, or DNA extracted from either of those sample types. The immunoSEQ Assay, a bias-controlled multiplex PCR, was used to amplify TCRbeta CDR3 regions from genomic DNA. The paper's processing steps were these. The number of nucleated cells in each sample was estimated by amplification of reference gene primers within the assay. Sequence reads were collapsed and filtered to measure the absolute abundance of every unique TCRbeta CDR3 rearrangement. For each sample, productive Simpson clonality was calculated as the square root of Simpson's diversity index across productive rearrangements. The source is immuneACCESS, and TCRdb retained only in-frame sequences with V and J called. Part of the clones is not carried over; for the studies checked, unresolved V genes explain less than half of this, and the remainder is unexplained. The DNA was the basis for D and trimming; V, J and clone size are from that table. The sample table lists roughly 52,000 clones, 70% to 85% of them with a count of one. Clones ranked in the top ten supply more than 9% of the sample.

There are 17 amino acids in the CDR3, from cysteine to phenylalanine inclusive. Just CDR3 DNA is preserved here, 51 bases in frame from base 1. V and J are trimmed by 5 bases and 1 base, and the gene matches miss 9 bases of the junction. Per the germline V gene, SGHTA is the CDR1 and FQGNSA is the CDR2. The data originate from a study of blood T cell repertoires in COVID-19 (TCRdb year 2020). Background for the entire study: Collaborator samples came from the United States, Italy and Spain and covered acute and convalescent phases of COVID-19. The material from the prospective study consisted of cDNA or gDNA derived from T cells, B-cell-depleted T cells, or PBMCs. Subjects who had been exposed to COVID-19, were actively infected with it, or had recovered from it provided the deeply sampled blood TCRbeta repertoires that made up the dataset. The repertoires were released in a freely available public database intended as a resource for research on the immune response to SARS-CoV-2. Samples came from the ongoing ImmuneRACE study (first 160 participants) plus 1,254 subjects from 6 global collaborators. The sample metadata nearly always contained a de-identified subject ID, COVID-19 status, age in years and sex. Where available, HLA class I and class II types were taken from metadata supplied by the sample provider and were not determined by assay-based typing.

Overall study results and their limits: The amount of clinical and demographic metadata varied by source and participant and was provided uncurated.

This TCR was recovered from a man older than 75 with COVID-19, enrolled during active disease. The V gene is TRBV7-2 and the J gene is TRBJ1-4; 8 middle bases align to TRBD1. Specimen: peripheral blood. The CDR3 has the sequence CASSNGQGPETNEKLFF. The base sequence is TGTGCCAGCAGCAATGGACAGGGTCCTGAAACTAATGAAAAACTGTTTTTT.